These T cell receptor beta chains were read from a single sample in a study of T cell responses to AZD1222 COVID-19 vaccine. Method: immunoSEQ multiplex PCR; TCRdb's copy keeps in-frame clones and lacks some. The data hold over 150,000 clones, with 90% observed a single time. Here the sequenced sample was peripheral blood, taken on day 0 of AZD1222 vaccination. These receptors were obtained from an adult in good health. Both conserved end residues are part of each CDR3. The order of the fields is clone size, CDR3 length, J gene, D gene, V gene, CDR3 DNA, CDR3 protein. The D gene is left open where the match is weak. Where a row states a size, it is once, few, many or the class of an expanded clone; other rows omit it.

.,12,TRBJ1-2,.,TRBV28,TGTGCCAGCAGTCCCCTCATTCAGGGCTACACCTTC,CASSPLIQGYTF
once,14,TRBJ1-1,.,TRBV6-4,TGTGCCAGCAGTGACTCGGACCGCGCGACTGAAGCTTTCTTT,CASSDSDRATEAFF
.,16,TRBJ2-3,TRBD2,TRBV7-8,TGTGCCAGCAGCTTCTTAGCGGGAACTAGCACAGATACGCAGTATTTT,CASSFLAGTSTDTQYF
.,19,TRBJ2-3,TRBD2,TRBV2,TGTGCCAGCAGGTCGTTTAGACTAGCGGGGGGGCCAGGCACAGATACGCAGTATTTT,CASRSFRLAGGPGTDTQYF
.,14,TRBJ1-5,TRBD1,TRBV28,TGTGCCAGCAGTTCACTACAGGGGTTACAGCCCCAGCATTTT,CASSSLQGLQPQHF
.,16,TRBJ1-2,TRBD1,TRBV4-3,TGCGCCAGCAGCCAAGGAACGACAGGGGGCATCTATGGCTACACCTTC,CASSQGTTGGIYGYTF
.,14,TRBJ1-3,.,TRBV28,TGTGCCAGCAGTTTAGGGCAGGGTAGAAACACCATATATTTT,CASSLGQGRNTIYF
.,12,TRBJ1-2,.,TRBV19,TGTGCCAGCCAAGGGGCCCACGGGGGCTACACCTTC,CASQGAHGGYTF
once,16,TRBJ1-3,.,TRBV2,TGTGCCAGCAATAAACAGGGCCTAAACTCTGGAAACACCATATATTTT,CASNKQGLNSGNTIYF
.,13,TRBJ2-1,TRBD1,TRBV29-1,TGCAGCGTAGCCGGGACAGGGGTAAGGGAGCAGTTCTTC,CSVAGTGVREQFF
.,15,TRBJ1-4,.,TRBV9,TGTGCCAGCAGCGTCGCATTAGGAAGGGGAGAAAAACTGTTTTTT,CASSVALGRGEKLFF
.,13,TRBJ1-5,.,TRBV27,TGTGCCAGCAGTTTTGGTGGCAATCAGCCCCAGCATTTT,CASSFGGNQPQHF
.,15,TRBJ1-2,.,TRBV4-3,TGCGCCAGCAGCCAAGATTTGTCACGGTACTATGGCTACACCTTC,CASSQDLSRYYGYTF
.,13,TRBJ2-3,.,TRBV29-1,TGCAGCGTTGCAAACAGGCTCACAGATACGCAGTATTTT,CSVANRLTDTQYF
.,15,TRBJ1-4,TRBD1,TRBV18,TGTGCCAGCTCCCCACGGACAGGTCAAAATGAAAAACTGTTTTTT,CASSPRTGQNEKLFF
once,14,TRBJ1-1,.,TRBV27,TGTGCCAGCAGTTTTCGGAATAGGGGCACTGAAGCTTTCTTT,CASSFRNRGTEAFF
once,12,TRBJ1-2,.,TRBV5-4,TGTGCCAGCAGCTTTTCTTCCTATGGCTACACCTTC,CASSFSSYGYTF
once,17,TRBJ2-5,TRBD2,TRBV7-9,TGTGCCAGCAGCTCGAGCAGGACTAGCGGGAGGGGAGAGACCCAGTACTTC,CASSSSRTSGRGETQYF
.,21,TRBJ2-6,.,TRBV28,TGTGCCAGCAGTTTGGGGGGGGCCCACAGGTTTTTAAGCTCTGGGGCCAACGTCCTGACTTTC,CASSLGGAHRFLSSGANVLTF
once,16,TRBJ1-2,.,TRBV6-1,TGTGCCAGCAGTGAAGTTGGACGGCCTGCTTCCTATGGCTACACCTTC,CASSEVGRPASYGYTF
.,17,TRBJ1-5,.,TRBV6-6,TGTGCCAGCAGTCCCCGACGATCTAGGTCCAGCAATCAGCCCCAGCATTTT,CASSPRRSRSSNQPQHF
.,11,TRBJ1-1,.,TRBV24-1,TGTGCCGCCACCGGGATTGCTGAAGCTTTCTTT,CAATGIAEAFF
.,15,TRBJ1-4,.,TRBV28,TGTGCCAGCAGTTTGGGCCAGGCCAGAGGCGAAAAACTGTTTTTT,CASSLGQARGEKLFF